This T cell receptor (beta chain) was identified during a study of shared T cell receptors in the human thymus. The assay was immunoSEQ multiplex PCR, and TCRdb's table has in-frame clones only and misses some. The data contain about 710,000 clones, 70% to 90% of them singletons. The germline V gene has CDR1 SGDLS and CDR2 YYNGEE. Trimming shortened V by 3 bases and J by 2 bases, and 15 bases separated the two germline ends. This CDR3 has 16 amino acids. The same sample was also studied in work on human thymus T cells. This second report adds: There were highly overlapping thymic repertoires among unrelated individuals, as related research reported.

The V call is TRBV9, the J call TRBJ1-3; a weak D match, TRBD1 (5 bases). Input material: thymocytes. The clonotype originates from a boy under two years old with a congenital heart defect. The CDR3 here is CASSDRRGVPGNTIYF. CDR3 sequence (DNA): TGTGCCAGCAGCGACCGCCGGGGGGTCCCTGGAAACACCATATATTTT.